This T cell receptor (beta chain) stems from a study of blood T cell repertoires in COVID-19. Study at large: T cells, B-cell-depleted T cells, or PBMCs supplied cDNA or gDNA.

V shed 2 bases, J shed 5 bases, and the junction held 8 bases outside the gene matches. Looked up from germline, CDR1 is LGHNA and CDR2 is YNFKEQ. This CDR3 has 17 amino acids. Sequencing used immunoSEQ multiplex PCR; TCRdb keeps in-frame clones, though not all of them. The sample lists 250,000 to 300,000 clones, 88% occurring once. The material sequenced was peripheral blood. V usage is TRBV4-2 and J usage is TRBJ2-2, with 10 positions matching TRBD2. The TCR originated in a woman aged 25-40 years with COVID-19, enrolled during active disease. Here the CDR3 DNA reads TGTGCCAGCAGCCAAATAGCGGGGGGCGAGGAGACCGGGGAGCTGTTTTTT. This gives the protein CASSQIAGGEETGELFF.